These 14 T cell receptor beta chains were all obtained from the same sample, sequenced in a study of Ad26.COV2.S vaccination and SARS-CoV-2 variants. The table came from immunoSEQ multiplex PCR; TCRdb's copy has only in-frame clones and leaves some out. The data contain a few hundred thousand clones, around 90% of them seen just once; the ten biggest clones take up around 5.5%. The treatment denotes: around 19 received Ad26.COV2.S at low or high dose, single or two shots; 5 received placebo; per-sample allocation not given. Specimen acquisition occurred on day 63 following the initial vaccine or placebo injection. Sequenced material: peripheral blood, taken in a trial of Ad26.COV2.S vaccine versus placebo. All receptors derive from a person aged 18-65 years who received the Ad26.COV2.S COVID-19 vaccine or a placebo.

The chain carries TRBV27 and TRBJ1-5; 7 positions match TRBD1. Germline V gene sequence: CDR1 MNHEY, CDR2 SMNVEV (reference sequence). The CDR3 covers 14 residues. J lost 2 bases, V lost 5 bases, and 3 bases had no gene match. CDR3 amino acids: CASSIGQGNQPQHF. The DNA for the CDR3 is TGTGCCAGCAGTATCGGACAGGGCAATCAGCCCCAGCATTTT.

The CDR3 is CASSVTRDLLFF. CDR3 nucleotides: TGTGCCAGCAGCGTGACGCGGGACTTACTGTTCTTC. The chain has TRBV7-2 and TRBJ2-1, with a tentative D call TRBD2 (6 bases). Germline loops: CDR1 SGHTA, CDR2 FQGNSA. Trimming took 5 bases from V and 15 from J, leaving 17 bases between them. The CDR3 has 12 residues.

The J gene is TRBJ2-7, the V gene TRBV30, with D hard to call. Per the germline V gene, CDR1 is GTSNPN and CDR2 is SVGIG (reference sequence). The CDR3 is 13 amino acids. The ends were cut back, 2 bases at V and 6 bases at J, with 14 bases in the middle. The CDR3 loop is CAWSILLGGEQYV. The CDR3 DNA is TGTGCCTGGAGTATCCTCTTGGGTGGCGAGCAGTACGTC.

This chain uses TRBV7-7 with TRBJ2-2, with 7 positions matching TRBD2. Trimming at V came to 2 bases and at J to 0 bases, leaving 6 bases not matched to a gene. The germline V gene encodes CDR1 SSHAT and CDR2 FNYEAQ (reference sequence). The CDR3 has 17 amino acids. As DNA, the CDR3 is TGTGCCAGCAGCTTAAATCCCAGCGGGGCGAACACCGGGGAGCTGTTTTTT. Its translation is CASSLNPSGANTGELFF. The whole variable domain, remainder taken from reference TRBV7-7 and TRBJ2-2, is GAGVSQSPRYKVTKRGQDVTLRCDPISSHATLYWYQQALGQGPEFLTYFNYEAQPDKSGLPSDRFSAERPEGSISTLTIQRTEQRDSAMYRCASSLNPSGANTGELFFGEGSRLTVL.

V and J are TRBV7-3 and TRBJ2-2, with TRBD2 matching 9 bases. CDR3 length equals 17 residues. Looked up from germline, CDR1 is SGHTA and CDR2 is FQGTGA. V was clipped by 5 bases and J by 0 bases; unmatched bases: 7. Here the CDR3 DNA reads TGTGCCAGCAGCCTCCATCTAGCGGGATCGAACACCGGGGAGCTGTTTTTT. It yields the protein CASSLHLAGSNTGELFF.

This clone showed up just once. The chain links TRBV12-3 or TRBV12-4 to TRBJ2-1; the D is unclear. The CDR3 consists of 13 residues. Trimming removed 9 bases from V and 8 bases from J, with 17 bases in between. DNA of the CDR3: TGTGCCAGTCGACTGGACGCCCCCGATGAGCAGTTCTTC. This translates into CASRLDAPDEQFF.

In this sample, this clone turned up many times. J is TRBJ2-1 and V is TRBV11-2; D is unresolved. V dropped 0 bases and J dropped 0 bases, with 12 bases sitting between them. CDR1 SGHAT and CDR2 FQNNGV come from the germline V gene. The CDR3 is 17 residues long. The CDR3 loop is CASSLDRAGRSYNEQFF. CDR3 coding DNA: TGTGCCAGCAGCTTAGATCGGGCCGGGCGCTCCTACAATGAGCAGTTCTTC.

The genes are TRBV7-8 and TRBJ1-3; 8 bases fit TRBD1. CDR1 and CDR2 from the germline V gene are SGHVS and FQNEAQ. V gave up 6 bases and J gave up 0 bases; unmatched junction bases: 10. The CDR3 has 17 residues. The DNA for the CDR3 is TGTGCCAGCAGTCTCCGGGACAGGAGGAGCTCTGGAAACACCATATATTTT. It translates to CASSLRDRRSSGNTIYF.

This chain joins TRBV19 and TRBJ2-1, with 8 bases identical to TRBD2. V trimming: 5 bases; J trimming: 2 bases; junction bases outside the gene matches: 5. CDR1 is LNHDA, CDR2 SQIVND, per germline (reference sequence). The CDR3 runs to 15 residues. The CDR3 here is CASSLLAEPYNEQFF. In DNA, the CDR3 is TGTGCCAGTAGTTTACTAGCGGAGCCCTACAATGAGCAGTTCTTC.

The V and J genes are TRBV10-3 and TRBJ1-1; 7 positions match TRBD1. V lost 5 bases to trimming and J lost 7 bases; unmatched junction nucleotides: 10. This CDR3 contains 14 residues. Germline lookup yields CDR1 ENHRY and CDR2 SYGVKD. The CDR3 coding sequence is TGTGCCATCAGTAGGCAGGGGGAATACGGTGAAGCTTTCTTT. Its translation: CAISRQGEYGEAFF.

This chain links TRBV7-6 with TRBJ2-7, with a weak D call TRBD1 (6 bases). The V gene's germline CDR1 is SGHVS and CDR2 FNYEAQ. The ends were cut back, 4 bases at V and 0 bases at J, with 13 bases in the middle. The CDR3 sequence is 15 residues long. DNA of the CDR3: TGTGCCAGCAGCTCTTGGACAGACGACTCCTACGAGCAGTACTTC. This sequence encodes CASSSWTDDSYEQYF. Based on the CDR3 plus reference TRBV7-6 and TRBJ2-7, the full variable domain is GAGVSQSPRYKVTKRGQDVALRCDPISGHVSLYWYRQALGQGPEFLTYFNYEAQQDKSGLPNDRFSAERPEGSISTLTIQRTEQRDSAMYRCASSSWTDDSYEQYFGPGTRLTVT.

The chain uses TRBV6-5 and TRBJ2-1; 10 nucleotides line up with TRBD1. The junction had 8 bases not matched to a gene; V was cut back by 4 bases and J by 5 bases. CDR1 is MNHEY and CDR2 is SVGAGI in the germline V gene. The CDR3 is 16 amino acids. CDR3 residues: CASSWMGTGADNEQFF. CDR3 nucleotide sequence: TGTGCCAGCAGTTGGATGGGGACAGGGGCCGACAATGAGCAGTTCTTC.

This chain connects TRBV24-1 to TRBJ2-5, with 10 bases matching TRBD1. The germline gives CDR1 KGHDR, CDR2 SFDVKD. V was clipped by 0 bases and J by 1 base; unmatched bases: 7. This CDR3 is built from 18 residues. The CDR3 region has the DNA TGTGCCACCAGTGATTTGGTGGACAGGGGGGTGTCCCAAGAGACCCAGTACTTC. This gives the protein CATSDLVDRGVSQETQYF.

The rearrangement links TRBV12-3 or TRBV12-4 to TRBJ2-5; D is uncertain. Trimming removed 7 bases at V and 7 bases at J, with 10 bases between. The CDR3 sequence is 11 residues long. The CDR3 loop is CASTYLGTQYF. The CDR3 bases are TGTGCCAGCACCTATTTAGGGACCCAGTACTTC.